One sample yielded the 26 T cell receptor beta chains listed below, sequenced in a study of identical twins (dated by TCRdb to 2016 to 2017). Libraries were made using 5' RACE. Sequencing was performed on an Illumina HiSeq 2000. The public sequencing data were trimmed at Q25 with fastp and processed into clonotypes with MiXCR by TCRdb, which kept only in-frame beta chains. Every entry covers one CDR3 protein and lists the most common genes and DNA from its rows. This sample has 250,000 or so distinct CDR3 sequences in its table, and approximately 7% of those were observed once. The top ten clonotypes cover 3% to 4% of the sample. The same sample was also studied in work on yellow fever vaccine responses in identical twins.

The sequenced material came from memory (CD45RO+) T cells sorted from blood. The cell subset or site label of this sample denotes: CD45RO+ enriched T cells. The receptors shown here come from a woman between 18 and 30 years old in good health.

There are a few counts of this clonotype. CDR3 sequence (DNA): TGTGCCAGCAGCCTAGGACAGGGAATGAGTACCGGGGAGCTGTTTTTT. Amino acids: CASSLGQGMSTGELFF. V is TRBV5-6 and J is TRBJ2-2; 8 positions agree with TRBD1. V lost 4 bases and J lost 5; bases outside the gene matches: 10. The CDR3 is made up of 16 amino acids. Germline CDR1 SGHDT, CDR2 YYEEEE.

This clonotype was counted ten times or more. The gene calls are TRBV5-1 and TRBJ2-3; TRBD1 matches at 8 bases. The CDR3 spans 16 residues. V lost 0 bases and J lost 3; bases outside the gene matches: 6. Germline lookup yields CDR1 SGHRS and CDR2 YFSETQ. The chain's CDR3 is CASSLDGQGRTDTQYF. CDR3 DNA: TGCGCCAGCAGCTTGGATGGACAGGGTAGGACAGATACGCAGTATTTT.

This chain joins TRBV20-1 and TRBJ2-3; a possible D gene is TRBD1 (6 bases). The CDR3 covers 14 residues. From germline, CDR1 is DFQATT and CDR2 SNEGSKA (reference sequence). V was pared by 3 bases and J by 5 bases, with 15 bases between. The CDR3 sequence: CSASQQGLRDTQYF. The DNA for the CDR3 is TGCAGTGCTAGTCAACAGGGATTGAGAGATACGCAGTATTTT.

This clonotype came up a few times. The rearrangement links TRBV10-3 to TRBJ2-5, with TRBD2 identical over 8 bases. The CDR3 has 13 amino acids. Germline lookup yields CDR1 ENHRY and CDR2 SYGVKD. V trimming: 11 bases; J trimming: 1 base; junction bases outside the gene matches: 6. In DNA form, the CDR3 reads TGTGCCTGCGGTAGCGGGGCCCAAGAGACCCAGTACTTC. It encodes CACGSGAQETQYF.

The chain is built from TRBV10-3 and TRBJ2-3; D not resolved. V lost 2 bases, J lost 0 bases, and 6 bases lay in between. This CDR3 region has 14 residues. Germline V lookup: CDR1 ENHRY, CDR2 SYGVKD. The CDR3 DNA reads TGTGCCATCAGTGAGCACGGCAGCACAGATACGCAGTATTTT. Its translation is CAISEHGSTDTQYF.

Only a few counts were recorded for this clonotype. This chain links TRBV3-1 with TRBJ2-7; D is possibly TRBD1 or TRBD2 (5 bases each). Trimming removed 2 bases at V and 8 bases at J, with 13 bases between. The CDR3 consists of 13 residues. Germline V gene data show CDR1 as LGHDT and CDR2 as YNNKEL (reference sequence). The DNA for the CDR3 is TGTGCCAGCAGCCAAATCTTGGGACGTAAGCAGTACTTC. Translated, it gives CASSQILGRKQYF.

This clonotype has only a few counts. J is TRBJ2-1 and V is TRBV25-1; 7 nucleotides agree with TRBD1. V gave up 2 bases and J gave up 6 bases; unmatched junction bases: 10. CDR1 and CDR2 (germline): MGHDK, SYGVNS. The CDR3 loop spans 16 amino acids. Written as DNA, the CDR3 is TGTGCCAGCAGTGAACCCGGCAGGGGGTTGGGCAATGAGCAGTTCTTC. Its protein product is CASSEPGRGLGNEQFF.

This clonotype has a handful of counts. This chain links TRBV11-2 with TRBJ1-3; D may be TRBD1 (5 bases). The length of the CDR3 is 15 residues. Germline V CDR1 and CDR2: SGHAT, FQNNGV. The V and J ends lost 5 bases and 0 bases respectively, with 11 bases between them. The CDR3 loop is CASSTQGVSGNTIYF. CDR3 sequence (DNA): TGTGCCAGCAGCACCCAGGGCGTCTCTGGAAACACCATATATTTT.

This clonotype was picked up many times. The rearrangement uses TRBV20-1 and TRBJ2-1, with 7 bases matching TRBD1. The CDR3 totals 15 residues. J was trimmed by 5 bases and V by 6 bases; bases with no gene match: 13. Germline V CDR1 and CDR2: DFQATT, SNEGSKA (reference sequence). The DNA of the CDR3 is TGCAGTGCCAATAGCATGGACAGGAGAAACAATGAGCAGTTCTTC. The encoded protein is CSANSMDRRNNEQFF.

DNA of the CDR3: TGTGCCAGCAGATCCACGGGACAGTCGTATACGCAGTATTTT. Amino acids: CASRSTGQSYTQYF. J is TRBJ2-3 and V is TRBV12-3 or TRBV12-4, with 7 bases fitting TRBD1. The V and J ends lost 6 bases and 7 bases, in that order; junction bases with no gene match: 10. This CDR3 is 14 amino acids long.

In its sample, this clonotype was seen many times. The genes are TRBV29-1 and TRBJ2-5; TRBD1 matches at 7 bases. From germline, CDR1 is SQVTM and CDR2 ANQGSEA. V shed 7 bases, J shed 1 base, and the junction held 9 bases outside the gene matches. This CDR3 comprises 14 residues. CDR3: CSAGRQGIQETQYF. The DNA for the CDR3 is TGCAGCGCAGGACGACAGGGAATCCAAGAGACCCAGTACTTC.

This clonotype was seen at least ten times. At one boundary the junction diverges from the germline segment, which might be a read error. The chain couples TRBV3-1 to TRBJ2-5; unclear D gene. Looked up from germline, CDR1 is LGHDT and CDR2 is YNNKEL (reference sequence). The length of the CDR3 is 11 residues. Here the CDR3 reads CASSQVSGPHF. In nucleotides, the CDR3 is TGTGCCAGCAGCCAAGTCTCGGGTCCCCACTTC.

This clonotype occurred many times. V and J are TRBV12-3 or TRBV12-4 and TRBJ1-2; weak D call: TRBD1 (5 bases). With 6 bases removed from V and 4 bases from J, the gap between germline ends came to 15 bases. The CDR3 sequence is 14 residues long. CDR3 sequence: CASRSRRDFYGYTF. CDR3 in DNA: TGTGCCAGCAGGTCCCGCCGGGACTTCTATGGCTACACCTTC.

This clonotype was observed at least ten times. This chain links TRBV2 with TRBJ2-7, with 8 bases matching TRBD1. The V gene's germline CDR1 is SNHLY and CDR2 FYNNEI. J gave up 7 bases and V 5 bases, and 4 bases lay outside the gene matches. The CDR3 is 12 amino acids. CDR3 sequence (DNA): TGTGCCAGCAGTCCCGACAGGGGAGAGCAGTACTTC. Its translation is CASSPDRGEQYF.

As to this clonotype: Relative to the germline gene, one junction end is altered; a read error may explain this. This rearrangement joins TRBV20-1 to TRBJ2-1, with 7 bases that match TRBD2. This CDR3 region has 13 residues. CDR1 is DFQATT and CDR2 is SNEGSKA in the germline V gene (reference sequence). The CDR3 reads CSPSGPEYNEQFF. The CDR3 DNA reads TGCAGTCCTAGCGGCCCGGAGTACAATGAGCAGTTCTTC.

Many counts were recorded for this clonotype. The chain links TRBV5-1 to TRBJ2-1, with 11 bases that match TRBD2. Unmatched junction bases numbered 4, after V lost 0 bases and J lost 5 bases. Looked up from germline, CDR1 is SGHRS and CDR2 is YFSETQ. The CDR3 runs 16 residues. CDR3 loop: CASSLGVTSGNNEQFF. In DNA form, the CDR3 reads TGCGCCAGCAGCTTGGGGGTGACTAGCGGGAACAATGAGCAGTTCTTC.

This chain joins TRBV12-3 or TRBV12-4 and TRBJ2-7; 8 bases match TRBD2. There are 15 residues in the CDR3. V was pared by 5 bases and J by 6 bases, with 12 bases of the junction left unmatched. The CDR3 here is CASSLPGLGRAEQYF. CDR3 bases: TGTGCCAGCAGTCTACCGGGACTAGGGAGGGCCGAGCAGTACTTC.

The chain uses TRBV6-4 and TRBJ2-1, with D tentatively TRBD1 or TRBD2 (7 bases each). The V end was cut by 4 bases, the J end by 1 base, with 14 bases between. This CDR3 is 16 amino acids long. Germline V gene data show CDR1 as MRHNA and CDR2 as SNTAGT. CDR3 in DNA: TGTGCCAGCAGTGGTCAGGGGGGGGTTTCCTACAATGAGCAGTTCTTC. It translates to CASSGQGGVSYNEQFF.

This clonotype was observed a handful of times. This chain joins TRBV10-3 and TRBJ2-5, with 11 bases lining up with TRBD2. V was pared by 4 bases and J by 4 bases, with 11 bases of the junction left unmatched. In germline, CDR1 is ENHRY, CDR2 SYGVKD. The CDR3 is 17 amino acids. In nucleotides, the CDR3 is TGTGCCATCAGTGGGCCTAGCGGGGGGCCCACGGGAGAGACCCAGTACTTC. Translation: CAISGPSGGPTGETQYF.

The genes are TRBV24-1 and TRBJ2-1, with TRBD2 matching over 11 bases. Looked up from germline, CDR1 is KGHDR and CDR2 is SFDVKD. Trimming cost V 5 bases and J 6 bases; bases outside gene matches: 11. The CDR3 runs to 17 residues. The CDR3: CATSALTSGNEFNEQFF. For the CDR3, the DNA is TGTGCCACCAGTGCCCTGACTAGCGGGAATGAGTTCAATGAGCAGTTCTTC.

In its sample, this clonotype was seen many times. The rearrangement joins TRBV24-1 to TRBJ2-1, with a possible D match to TRBD2 (5 bases). V shed 1 base and J shed 3 bases, with 15 bases lying between them. The CDR3 extends over 17 amino acids. Germline assignment: CDR1 KGHDR and CDR2 SFDVKD. The CDR3 DNA follows: TGTGCCACCAGTGATTTCTCTGGGAGCACACGCTACAATGAGCAGTTCTTC. Amino acids: CATSDFSGSTRYNEQFF.

This clonotype showed up just a few times. The chain joins TRBV19 to TRBJ2-5; 7 bases line up with TRBD2. CDR3 size: 12 residues. The trim removed 8 bases at V and 2 bases at J, leaving 2 bases unmatched. The germline CDR1 and CDR2 sequences are LNHDA and SQIVND (reference sequence). The CDR3 here is CASGRGQETQYF. In DNA, the CDR3 is TGTGCCAGTGGGAGGGGACAAGAGACCCAGTACTTC. The full variable domain, in which reference TRBV19 and TRBJ2-5 provide the parts outside the CDR3, is DGGITQSPKYLFRKEGQNVTLSCEQNLNHDAMYWYRQDPGQGLRLIYYSQIVNDFQKGDIAEGYSVSREKKESFPLTVTSAQKNPTAFYLCASGRGQETQYFGPGTRLLVL.

A few counts support this clonotype. The chain has TRBV28 and TRBJ2-1; either TRBD1 or TRBD2 may supply D (5 bases each). There are 15 residues in the CDR3. Trimming stripped 2 bases from V and 4 bases from J, with 12 bases between. Germline CDR1 reads MDHEN; CDR2 reads SYDVKM. The CDR3 protein is CASSLRGAGYNEQFF. Here the CDR3 DNA reads TGTGCCAGCAGTTTACGAGGGGCAGGGTACAATGAGCAGTTCTTC.

This clonotype was counted ten times or more. V usage is TRBV27 and J usage is TRBJ2-5; D unresolved. Per germline, CDR1 MNHEY and CDR2 SMNVEV (reference sequence). The CDR3 covers 14 residues. Deletions cut 5 bases from V and 0 bases from J, with 10 bases between. The CDR3 region has the DNA TGTGCCAGCAGTAAAGGACGGTACCAAGAGACCCAGTACTTC. Its translation: CASSKGRYQETQYF.

In its sample, this clonotype was seen many times. The V and J genes are TRBV6-1 and TRBJ2-5; D may match TRBD1 or TRBD2 (7 bases each). Germline V gene sequence: CDR1 MNHNS, CDR2 SASEGT. CDR3 length: 15 amino acids. V lost 3 bases and J lost 2, with 13 bases in between. CDR3 in DNA: TGTGCCAGCAGTGAGGCAGGGGGAGGGCAAGAGACCCAGTACTTC. Translated, it gives CASSEAGGGQETQYF.

This sequence joins TRBV7-9 and TRBJ2-1; D tentatively reads TRBD1 or TRBD2 (5 bases each). The CDR3 runs to 15 residues. V lost 4 bases to trimming and J lost 9 bases, with 19 bases between them. Germline assignment: CDR1 SEHNR and CDR2 FQNEAQ (reference sequence). CDR3 bases: TGTGCCAGCAGCTGGGAAGGCGGTTGGGACCGTGAGCAGTTCTTC. It encodes CASSWEGGWDREQFF. Full variable domain (outside the CDR3, taken from reference TRBV7-9 and TRBJ2-1): DTGVSQNPRHKITKRGQNVTFRCDPISEHNRLYWYRQTLGQGPEFLTYFQNEAQLEKSRLLSDRFSAERPKGSFSTLEIQRTEQGDSAMYLCASSWEGGWDREQFFGPGTRLTVL.